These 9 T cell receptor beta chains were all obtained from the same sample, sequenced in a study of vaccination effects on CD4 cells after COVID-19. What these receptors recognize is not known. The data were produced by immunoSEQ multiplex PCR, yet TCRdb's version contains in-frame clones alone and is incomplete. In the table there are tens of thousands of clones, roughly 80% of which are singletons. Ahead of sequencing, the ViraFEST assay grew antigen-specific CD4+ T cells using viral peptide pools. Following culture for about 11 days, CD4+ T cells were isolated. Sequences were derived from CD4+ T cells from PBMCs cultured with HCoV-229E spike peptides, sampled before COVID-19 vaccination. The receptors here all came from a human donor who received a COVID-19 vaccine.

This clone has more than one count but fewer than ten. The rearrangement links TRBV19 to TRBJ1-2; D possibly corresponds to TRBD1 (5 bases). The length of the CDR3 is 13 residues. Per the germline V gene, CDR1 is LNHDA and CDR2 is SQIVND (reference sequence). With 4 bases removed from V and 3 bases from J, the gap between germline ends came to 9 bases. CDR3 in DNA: TGTGCCAGTAGTACTCAGGGAGACTATGGCTACACCTTC. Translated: CASSTQGDYGYTF.

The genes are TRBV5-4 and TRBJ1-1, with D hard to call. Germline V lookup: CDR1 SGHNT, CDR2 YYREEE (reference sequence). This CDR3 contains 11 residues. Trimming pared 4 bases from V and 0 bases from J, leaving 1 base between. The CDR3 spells CASSLNTEAFF. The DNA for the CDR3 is TGTGCCAGCAGCCTGAACACTGAAGCTTTCTTT.

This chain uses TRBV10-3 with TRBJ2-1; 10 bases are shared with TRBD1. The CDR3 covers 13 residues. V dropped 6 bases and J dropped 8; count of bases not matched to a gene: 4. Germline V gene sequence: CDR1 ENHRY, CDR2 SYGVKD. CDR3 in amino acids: CAIRDRGKDEQFF. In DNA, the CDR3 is TGTGCCATCAGGGACAGGGGGAAGGATGAGCAGTTCTTC.

This chain's CDR3 is CASSPMGKSDTQYF. Written as DNA, the CDR3 is TGTGCCAGCAGCCCGATGGGAAAATCAGATACGCAGTATTTT. The chain uses TRBV3-1 (or the pseudogene TRBV3-2) and TRBJ2-3; D not resolved. Trimming removed 4 bases from V and 4 bases from J, with 12 bases in between. Germline CDR1 and CDR2: LGHDT and YNNKEL (reference sequence). The CDR3 extends over 14 amino acids.

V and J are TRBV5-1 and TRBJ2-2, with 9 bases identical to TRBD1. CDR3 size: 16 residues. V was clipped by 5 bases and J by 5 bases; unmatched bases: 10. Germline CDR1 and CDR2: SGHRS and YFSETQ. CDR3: CASSFSGTGSTGELFF. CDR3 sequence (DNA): TGCGCCAGCAGTTTTTCCGGGACAGGGTCAACCGGGGAGCTGTTTTTT.

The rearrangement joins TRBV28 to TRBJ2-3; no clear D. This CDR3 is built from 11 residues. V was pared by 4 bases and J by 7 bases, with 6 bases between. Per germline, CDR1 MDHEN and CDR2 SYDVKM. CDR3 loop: CASSSLYTQYF. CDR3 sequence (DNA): TGTGCCAGCAGTTCGCTTTATACGCAGTATTTT. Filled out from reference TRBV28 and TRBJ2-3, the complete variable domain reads DVKVTQSSRYLVKRTGEKVFLECVQDMDHENMFWYRQDPGLGLRLIYFSYDVKMKEKGDIPEGYSVSREKKERFSLILESASTNQTSMYLCASSSLYTQYFGPGTRLTVL.

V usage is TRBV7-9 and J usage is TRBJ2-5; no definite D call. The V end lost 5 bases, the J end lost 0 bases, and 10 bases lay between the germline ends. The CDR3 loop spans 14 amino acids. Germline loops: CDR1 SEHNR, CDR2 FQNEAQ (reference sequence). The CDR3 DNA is TGTGCCAGCAGCCCCGGACCGAACCAAGAGACCCAGTACTTC. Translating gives CASSPGPNQETQYF.

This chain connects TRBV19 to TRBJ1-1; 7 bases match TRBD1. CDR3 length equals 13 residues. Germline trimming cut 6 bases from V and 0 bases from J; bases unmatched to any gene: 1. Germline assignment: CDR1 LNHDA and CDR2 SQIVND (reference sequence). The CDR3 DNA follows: TGTGCCAGTAGGGGACAGATGAACACTGAAGCTTTCTTT. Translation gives CASRGQMNTEAFF.

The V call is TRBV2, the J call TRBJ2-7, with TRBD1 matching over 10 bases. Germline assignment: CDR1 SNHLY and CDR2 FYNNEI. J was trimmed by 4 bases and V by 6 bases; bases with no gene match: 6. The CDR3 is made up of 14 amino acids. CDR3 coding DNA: TGTGCCAGCAGCGACGGGACAGGGGCGTACGAGCAGTACGTC. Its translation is CASSDGTGAYEQYV.